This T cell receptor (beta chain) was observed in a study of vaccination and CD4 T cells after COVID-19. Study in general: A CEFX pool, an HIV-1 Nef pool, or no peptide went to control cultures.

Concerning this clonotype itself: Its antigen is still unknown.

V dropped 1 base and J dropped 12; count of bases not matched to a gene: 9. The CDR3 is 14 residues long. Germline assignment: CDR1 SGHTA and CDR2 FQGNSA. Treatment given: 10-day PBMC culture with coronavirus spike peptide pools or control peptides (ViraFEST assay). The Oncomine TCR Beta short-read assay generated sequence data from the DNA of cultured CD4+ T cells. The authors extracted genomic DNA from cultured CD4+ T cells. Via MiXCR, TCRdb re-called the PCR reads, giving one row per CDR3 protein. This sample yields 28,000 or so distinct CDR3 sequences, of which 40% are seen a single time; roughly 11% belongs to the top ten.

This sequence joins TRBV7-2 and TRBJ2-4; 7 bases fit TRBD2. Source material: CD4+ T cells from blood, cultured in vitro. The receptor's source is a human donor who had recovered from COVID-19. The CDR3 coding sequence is TGTGCCAGCAGCTTAGATCCAGGTAGGGAGGGTCAGTACTTC. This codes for CASSLDPGREGQYF.